This T cell receptor (beta chain) comes out of a study of cytomegalovirus exposure and HLA in healthy donors. Overall study context: The approximately 110 validation repertoires used the same platform as the roughly 620 first-cohort repertoires, a later analysis reported.

Study-wide points: A later analysis found first-cohort TCR clusters tended to co-occur in the 110 or so validation repertoires.

As concerns this clone: Its matching antigen is unknown.

The data were produced by immunoSEQ multiplex PCR, yet TCRdb's version contains in-frame clones alone and is incomplete. The sample has approximately 160,000 clones, around nine tenths seen once; the top ten hold 10%. The clonotype was recovered from a woman aged 18-35 years in good health and CMV-seropositive. Sequencing used PBMCs.

The CDR3 DNA reads as TGTGCCAGCAGTGAAGGATACGTAGGAGAAGAGACCCAGTACTTC. It translates to CASSEGYVGEETQYF. V and J are TRBV2 and TRBJ2-5; no clear D gene. The CDR3 runs 15 residues. Germline V CDR1 and CDR2: SNHLY, FYNNEI. V was clipped by 1 base and J by 3 bases, with 12 bases between them.